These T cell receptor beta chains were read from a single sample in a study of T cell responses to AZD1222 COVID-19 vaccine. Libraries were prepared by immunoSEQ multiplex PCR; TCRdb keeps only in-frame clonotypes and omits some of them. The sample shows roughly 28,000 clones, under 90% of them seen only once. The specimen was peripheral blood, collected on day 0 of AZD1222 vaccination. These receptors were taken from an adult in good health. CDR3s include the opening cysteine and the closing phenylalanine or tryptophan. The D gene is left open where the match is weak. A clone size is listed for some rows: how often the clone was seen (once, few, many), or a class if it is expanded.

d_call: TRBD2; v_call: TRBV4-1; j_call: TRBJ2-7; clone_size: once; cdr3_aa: CASSQGGSGTYEQYF; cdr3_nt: TGCGCCAGCAGCCAAGGGGGTAGCGGGACCTACGAGCAGTACTTC
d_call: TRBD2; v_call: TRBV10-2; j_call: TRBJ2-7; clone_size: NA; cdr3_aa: CASSRVSSGRNEQYF; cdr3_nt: TGCGCCAGCAGCAGAGTTTCTAGCGGGAGAAACGAGCAGTACTTC
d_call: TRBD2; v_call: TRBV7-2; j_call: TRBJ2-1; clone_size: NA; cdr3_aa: CASSPIAGVYANEQFF; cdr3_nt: TGTGCCAGCAGCCCAATAGCGGGAGTTTATGCAAATGAGCAGTTCTTC
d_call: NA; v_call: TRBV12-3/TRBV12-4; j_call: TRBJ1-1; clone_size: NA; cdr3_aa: CASSLGGLAFF; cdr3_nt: TGTGCCAGCAGTTTAGGGGGCCTGGCTTTCTTT
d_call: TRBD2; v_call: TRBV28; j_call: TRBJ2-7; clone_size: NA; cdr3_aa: CASSLGLPPYEQYF; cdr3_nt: TGTGCCAGCAGTTTGGGACTACCTCCCTACGAGCAGTACTTC
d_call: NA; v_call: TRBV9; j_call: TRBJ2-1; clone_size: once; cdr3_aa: CASSGTGKPEQFF; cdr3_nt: TGTGCCAGCAGCGGGACGGGGAAACCGGAGCAGTTCTTC
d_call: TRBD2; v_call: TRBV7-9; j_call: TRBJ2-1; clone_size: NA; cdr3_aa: CASTLGLAGGLDNEQFF; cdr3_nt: TGTGCCAGCACCCTGGGACTAGCGGGAGGGCTAGACAATGAGCAGTTCTTC
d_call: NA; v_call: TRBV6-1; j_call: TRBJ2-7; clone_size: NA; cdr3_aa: CASSASGGSITYEQYF; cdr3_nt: TGTGCCAGCAGTGCCTCAGGCGGTTCGATCACCTACGAGCAGTACTTC
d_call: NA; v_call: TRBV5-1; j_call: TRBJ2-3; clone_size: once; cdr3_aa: CASSFNPGRGVGDTQYF; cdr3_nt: TGCGCCAGCAGCTTTAATCCTGGCCGCGGGGTGGGAGATACGCAGTATTTT
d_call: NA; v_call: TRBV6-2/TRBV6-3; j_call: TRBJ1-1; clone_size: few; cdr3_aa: CASSPRGPEAFF; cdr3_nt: TGTGCCAGCAGCCCACGGGGGCCTGAAGCTTTCTTT
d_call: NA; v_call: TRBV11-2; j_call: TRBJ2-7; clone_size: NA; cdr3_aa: CASSFYGESSYEQYF; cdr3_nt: TGTGCCAGCAGCTTTTACGGGGAAAGCTCCTACGAGCAGTACTTC
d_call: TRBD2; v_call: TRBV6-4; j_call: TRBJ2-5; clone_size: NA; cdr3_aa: CASSGRTSGPQETQYF; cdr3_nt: TGTGCCAGCAGTGGGCGGACTAGCGGACCCCAAGAGACCCAGTACTTC